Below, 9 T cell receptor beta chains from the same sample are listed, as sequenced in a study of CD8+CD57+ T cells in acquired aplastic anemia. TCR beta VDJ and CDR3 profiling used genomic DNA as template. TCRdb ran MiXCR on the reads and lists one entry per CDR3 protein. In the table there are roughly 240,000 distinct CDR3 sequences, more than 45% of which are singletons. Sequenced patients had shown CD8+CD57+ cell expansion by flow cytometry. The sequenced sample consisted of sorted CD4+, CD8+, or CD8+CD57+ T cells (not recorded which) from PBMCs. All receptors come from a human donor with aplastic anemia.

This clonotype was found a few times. The CDR3 sequence: CASQRDGYTEAFF. In DNA form, the CDR3 reads TGTGCCAGCCAACGGGACGGCTACACTGAAGCTTTCTTT. The chain carries TRBV6-1 and TRBJ1-1; TRBD1 is a possible D gene (5 bases). V dropped 8 bases and J dropped 3 bases, with 13 bases sitting between them. Germline V gene sequence: CDR1 MNHNS, CDR2 SASEGT. The CDR3 spans 13 residues.

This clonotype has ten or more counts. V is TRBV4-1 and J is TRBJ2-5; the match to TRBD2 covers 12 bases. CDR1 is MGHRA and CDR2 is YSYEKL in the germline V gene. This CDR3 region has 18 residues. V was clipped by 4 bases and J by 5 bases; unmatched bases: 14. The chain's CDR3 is CASSPLWTSGNARETQYF. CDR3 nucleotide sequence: TGCGCCAGCAGCCCGCTATGGACTAGCGGGAACGCGAGGGAGACCCAGTACTTC.

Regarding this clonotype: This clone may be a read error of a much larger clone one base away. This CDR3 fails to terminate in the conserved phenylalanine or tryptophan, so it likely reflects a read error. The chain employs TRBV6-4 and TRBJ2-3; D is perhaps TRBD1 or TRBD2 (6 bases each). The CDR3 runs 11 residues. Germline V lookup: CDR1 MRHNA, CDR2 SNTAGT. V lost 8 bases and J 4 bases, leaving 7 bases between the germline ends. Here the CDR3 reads CASGGPDTQYL. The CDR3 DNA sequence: TGTGCCAGCGGGGGGCCAGATACGCAGTATCTT.

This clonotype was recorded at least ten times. The CDR3 DNA reads as TGTGCCAGCAGCTTACCTCAGCGGGGGGCTTCCTACGAGCAGTACTTC. This translates into CASSLPQRGASYEQYF. The V call is TRBV13, the J call TRBJ2-7, with TRBD2 matching over 9 bases. V lost 2 bases to trimming and J lost 1 base; unmatched junction nucleotides: 6. The CDR3 contains 16 residues. The germline V gene encodes CDR1 PRHDT and CDR2 FYEKMQ (reference sequence). The full variable domain, in which reference TRBV13 and TRBJ2-7 provide the parts outside the CDR3, is AAGVIQSPRHLIKEKRETATLKCYPIPRHDTVYWYQQGPGQDPQFLISFYEKMQSDKGSIPDRFSAQQFSDYHSELNMSSLELGDSALYFCASSLPQRGASYEQYFGPGTRLTVT.

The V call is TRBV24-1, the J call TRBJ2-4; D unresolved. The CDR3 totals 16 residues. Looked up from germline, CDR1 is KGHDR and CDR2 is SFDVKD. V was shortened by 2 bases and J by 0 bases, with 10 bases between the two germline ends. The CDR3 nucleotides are TGTGCCACCAGTGATTCGAGACACCTAGCCAAAAACATTCAGTACTTC. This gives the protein CATSDSRHLAKNIQYF.

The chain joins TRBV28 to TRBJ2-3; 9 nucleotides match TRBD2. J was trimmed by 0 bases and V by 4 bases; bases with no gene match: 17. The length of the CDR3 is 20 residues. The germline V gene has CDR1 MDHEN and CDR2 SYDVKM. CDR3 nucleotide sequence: TGTGCCAGCAGTTCCACGGCCGCCCAGCGGGAGGCACCTAGCACAGATACGCAGTATTTT. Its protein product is CASSSTAAQREAPSTDTQYF.

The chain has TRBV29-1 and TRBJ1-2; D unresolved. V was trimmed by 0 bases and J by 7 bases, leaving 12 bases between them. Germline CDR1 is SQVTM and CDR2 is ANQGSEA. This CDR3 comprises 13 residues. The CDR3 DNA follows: TGCAGCGTTGAAGATTTGGGTCATGCTGGCTACACCTTC. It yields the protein CSVEDLGHAGYTF. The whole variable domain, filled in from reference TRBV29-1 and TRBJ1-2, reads SAVISQKPSRDICQRGTSLTIQCQVDSQVTMMFWYRQQPGQSLTLIATANQGSEATYESGFVIDKFPISRPNLTFSTLTVSNMSPEDSSIYLCSVEDLGHAGYTFGSGTRLTVV.

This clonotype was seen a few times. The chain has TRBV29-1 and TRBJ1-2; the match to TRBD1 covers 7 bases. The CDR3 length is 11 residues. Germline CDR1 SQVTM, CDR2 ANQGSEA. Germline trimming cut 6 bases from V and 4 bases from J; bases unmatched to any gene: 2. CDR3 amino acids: CSVRDSYGYTF. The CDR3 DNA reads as TGCAGCGTAAGGGACAGCTATGGCTACACCTTC.

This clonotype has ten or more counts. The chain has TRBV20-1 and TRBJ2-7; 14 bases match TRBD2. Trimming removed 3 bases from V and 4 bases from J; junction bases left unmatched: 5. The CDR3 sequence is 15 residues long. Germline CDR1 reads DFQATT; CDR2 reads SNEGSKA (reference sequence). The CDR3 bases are TGCAGTGCTAGGGGGACTAGCGGGAGTTTATACGAGCAGTACTTC. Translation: CSARGTSGSLYEQYF.